This entry lists 7 T cell receptor beta chains sequenced from one sample in a study of chemoradiotherapy in HPV16-positive cancers. Libraries were prepared by immunoSEQ multiplex PCR; TCRdb keeps only in-frame clonotypes and omits some of them. Of around 16,000 clones listed, over 70% are singletons. Sampling was done from a patient who underwent chemoradiotherapy. These receptors all stem from a human donor with HPV-associated anogenital cancer.

There are a few counts of this clone. The chain recombines TRBV19 with TRBJ2-3, with 9 bases fitting TRBD2. J gave up 10 bases and V 4 bases, and 6 bases lay outside the gene matches. CDR3 length: 13 residues. Germline CDR1 reads LNHDA; CDR2 reads SQIVND (reference sequence). Here the CDR3 DNA reads TGTGCCAGTAGTACCTCACGGACTAGCGCGCAGTATTTT. Protein product: CASSTSRTSAQYF.

The chain employs TRBV9 and TRBJ1-1; D ambiguous. In germline, CDR1 is SGDLS, CDR2 YYNGEE. The CDR3 consists of 15 residues. The V and J ends lost 0 bases and 4 bases respectively, with 13 bases between them. The CDR3 DNA reads TGTGCCAGCAGCGTAGGGGTAGGGTGGAGCACTGAAGCTTTCTTT. It specifies CASSVGVGWSTEAFF.

This chain uses TRBV27 with TRBJ1-4; D ambiguous. The CDR3 contains 13 residues. The germline CDR1 and CDR2 sequences are MNHEY and SMNVEV (reference sequence). Trimming took off 5 bases at V and 8 bases at J, with 12 bases between the two ends. The CDR3 is CASSQFYGEKLFF. CDR3 nucleotide sequence: TGTGCCAGCAGTCAATTTTATGGCGAAAAACTGTTTTTT.

This chain joins TRBV7-2 and TRBJ2-5, with 7 bases fitting TRBD2. This CDR3 region has 15 residues. CDR1 SGHTA and CDR2 FQGNSA come from the germline V gene. The J segment lost 1 base and the V segment lost 3 bases, leaving 5 bases of the junction unmatched. This chain's CDR3 is CASSLGGSAQETQYF. As DNA, the CDR3 is TGTGCCAGCAGCTTGGGGGGGTCCGCCCAAGAGACCCAGTACTTC.

The chain recombines TRBV11-1 with TRBJ2-6; unclear D gene. V was clipped by 4 bases and J by 0 bases, with 4 bases between them. Germline CDR1 SGHAT, CDR2 FQDESV (reference sequence). The CDR3 covers 14 residues. The DNA for the CDR3 is TGTGCCAGCAGCTCCTCCTCTGGGGCCAACGTCCTGACTTTC. This gives the protein CASSSSSGANVLTF.

The genes are TRBV27 and TRBJ1-2; D call uncertain. Germline CDR1 reads MNHEY; CDR2 reads SMNVEV (reference sequence). Trimming shortened V by 4 bases and J by 8 bases, and 11 bases separated the two germline ends. The CDR3 sequence is 12 residues long. CDR3 residues: CASSSLAGGYTF. CDR3 DNA: TGTGCCAGCAGTTCGTTGGCTGGGGGCTACACCTTC.

Comment on this clone: No conserved phenylalanine or tryptophan ends this CDR3, so it is likely a read error. This chain links TRBV28 with TRBJ1-6; D unresolved. Per germline, CDR1 MDHEN and CDR2 SYDVKM. There are 12 residues in the CDR3. V shed 1 base and J shed 12 bases, with 7 bases lying between them. CDR3 sequence (DNA): TGTGCCAGCAGTTTATCGTCGTTACCCCTCCACCTT. Its translation is CASSLSSLPLHL.